This entry lists 8 T cell receptor beta chains sequenced from one sample in a study of blood T cell repertoires in COVID-19. Libraries were prepared by immunoSEQ multiplex PCR; TCRdb keeps only in-frame clonotypes and omits some of them. The sample includes 50,000 to 65,000 clones, roughly 74% of them seen just once. Sequences were obtained from peripheral blood. The receptors derive from a woman of 80 years or more with acute or convalescent COVID-19.

This rearrangement joins TRBV6-5 to TRBJ1-5, with no clear D. Trimming pared 4 bases from V and 10 bases from J, leaving 17 bases between. Germline lookup yields CDR1 MNHEY and CDR2 SVGAGI. This CDR3 spans 14 amino acids. CDR3 sequence reads: CASSFSGSMGPQHF. CDR3 DNA sequence: TGTGCCAGCAGTTTTTCGGGTTCGATGGGTCCCCAGCATTTT.

This rearrangement joins TRBV2 to TRBJ2-7; the match to TRBD1 covers 8 bases. The CDR3 length is 14 residues. V shed 7 bases, J shed 0 bases, and the junction held 5 bases outside the gene matches. CDR1 and CDR2 from the germline V gene are SNHLY and FYNNEI. This CDR3 reads CASTQDRASYEQYF. The CDR3 DNA sequence: TGTGCCAGCACCCAGGACAGGGCCTCCTACGAGCAGTACTTC.

The gene calls are TRBV19 and TRBJ2-2; D is undetermined. The CDR3 totals 14 residues. V lost 3 bases and J lost 0, with 5 bases in between. The germline V gene encodes CDR1 LNHDA and CDR2 SQIVND (reference sequence). The CDR3 DNA sequence: TGTGCCAGTAGTATTATAGCGAACACCGGGGAGCTGTTTTTT. Translating it yields CASSIIANTGELFF.

This clone was found a few times. The genes are TRBV12-5 and TRBJ2-1; 8 nucleotides agree with TRBD2. In germline, CDR1 is LGHNT, CDR2 FRNRAP. Trimming at V came to 6 bases and at J to 0 bases, leaving 10 bases not matched to a gene. The CDR3 is 17 amino acids. The CDR3 coding sequence is TGTGCTAGTGGCCCCCCGTCTAGCGGGTACTCCTACAATGAGCAGTTCTTC. It translates to CASGPPSSGYSYNEQFF.

The V and J genes are TRBV11-2 and TRBJ1-4, with TRBD1 identical over 7 bases. The CDR3 is 16 residues long. Germline V lookup: CDR1 SGHAT, CDR2 FQNNGV. The trim removed 1 base at V and 6 bases at J, leaving 8 bases unmatched. CDR3: CASSLGVGQGDEKLFF. The CDR3 bases are TGTGCCAGCAGCTTAGGCGTGGGGCAGGGGGATGAAAAACTGTTTTTT.

The chain employs TRBV4-2 and TRBJ2-1; 8 bases align to TRBD2. In germline, CDR1 is LGHNA, CDR2 YNFKEQ. The CDR3 spans 15 residues. The ends lost 4 bases at V and 5 bases at J; junction bases unmatched: 7. The CDR3 reads CASSPSGGSDNEQFF. CDR3 coding DNA: TGTGCCAGCAGCCCCTCGGGGGGGAGTGACAATGAGCAGTTCTTC.

This rearrangement joins TRBV5-1 to TRBJ1-2; D possibly corresponds to TRBD1 (5 bases). Between the trimmed V and J ends, which lost 0 bases and 4 bases, there was a span of 16 bases. In germline, CDR1 is SGHRS, CDR2 YFSETQ. The CDR3 is 16 amino acids. This chain's CDR3 is CASSLGPWQGGYGYTF. The CDR3 DNA reads TGCGCCAGCAGCTTGGGTCCTTGGCAGGGCGGCTATGGCTACACCTTC.

This clone was counted once. The chain has TRBV18 and TRBJ1-4, with a tentative D call TRBD1 (5 bases). This CDR3 has 16 amino acids. Trimming shortened V by 3 bases and J by 3 bases, and 14 bases separated the two germline ends. The germline CDR1 and CDR2 sequences are KGHSH and LQKENI. This CDR3 is CASSPPGRVSNEKLFF. The CDR3 nucleotides read TGTGCCAGCTCACCTCCCGGCAGGGTCTCTAATGAAAAACTGTTTTTT.